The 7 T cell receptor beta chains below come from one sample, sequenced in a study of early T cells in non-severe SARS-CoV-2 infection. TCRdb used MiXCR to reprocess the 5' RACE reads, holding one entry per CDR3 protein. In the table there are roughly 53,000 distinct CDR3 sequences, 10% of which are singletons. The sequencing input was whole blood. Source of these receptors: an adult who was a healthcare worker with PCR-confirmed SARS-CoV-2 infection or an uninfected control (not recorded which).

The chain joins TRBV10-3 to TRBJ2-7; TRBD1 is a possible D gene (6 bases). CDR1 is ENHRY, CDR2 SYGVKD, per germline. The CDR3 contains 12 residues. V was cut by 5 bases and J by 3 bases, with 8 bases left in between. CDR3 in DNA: TGTGCCATCAGTTCACAGGGCTACGAGCAGTACTTC. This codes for CAISSQGYEQYF.

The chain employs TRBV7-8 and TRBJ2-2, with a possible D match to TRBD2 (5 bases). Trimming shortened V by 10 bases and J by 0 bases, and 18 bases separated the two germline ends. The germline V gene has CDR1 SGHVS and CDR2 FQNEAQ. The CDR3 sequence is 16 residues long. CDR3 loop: CATSQRAPANTGELFF. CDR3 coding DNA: TGTGCCACTTCTCAGAGGGCGCCAGCGAACACCGGGGAGCTGTTTTTT.

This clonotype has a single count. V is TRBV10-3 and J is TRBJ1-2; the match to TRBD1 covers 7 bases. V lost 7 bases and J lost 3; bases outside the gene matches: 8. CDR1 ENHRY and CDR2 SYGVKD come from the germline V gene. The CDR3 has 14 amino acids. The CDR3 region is CAIKTGEGDYGYTF. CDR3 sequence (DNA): TGTGCCATCAAAACAGGGGAGGGAGACTATGGCTACACCTTC.

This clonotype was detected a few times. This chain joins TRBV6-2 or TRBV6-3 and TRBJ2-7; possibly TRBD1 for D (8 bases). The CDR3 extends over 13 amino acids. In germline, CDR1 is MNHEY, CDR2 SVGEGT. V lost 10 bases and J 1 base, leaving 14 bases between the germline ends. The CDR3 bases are TGTGCCACCGACAGGGGACTATCCTACGAGCAGTACTTC. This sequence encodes CATDRGLSYEQYF.

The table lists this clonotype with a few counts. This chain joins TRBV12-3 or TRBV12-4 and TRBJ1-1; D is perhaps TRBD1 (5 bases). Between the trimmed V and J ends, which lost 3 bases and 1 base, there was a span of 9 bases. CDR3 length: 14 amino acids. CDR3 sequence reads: CASSLAGRNTEAFF. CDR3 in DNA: TGTGCCAGCAGTTTGGCGGGACGGAACACTGAAGCTTTCTTT.

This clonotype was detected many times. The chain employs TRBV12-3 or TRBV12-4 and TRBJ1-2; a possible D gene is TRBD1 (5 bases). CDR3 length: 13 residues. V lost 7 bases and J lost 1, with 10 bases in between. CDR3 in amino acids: CASTMGVNYGYTF. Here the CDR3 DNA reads TGTGCCAGCACCATGGGGGTTAACTATGGCTACACCTTC.

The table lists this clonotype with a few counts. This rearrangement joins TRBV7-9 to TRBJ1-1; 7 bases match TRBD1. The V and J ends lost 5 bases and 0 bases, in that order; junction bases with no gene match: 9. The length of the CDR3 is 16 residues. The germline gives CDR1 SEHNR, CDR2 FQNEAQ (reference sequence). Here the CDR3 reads CASSPTVTGLNTEAFF. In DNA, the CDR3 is TGTGCCAGCAGCCCGACCGTGACAGGGCTGAACACTGAAGCTTTCTTT.